These T cell receptor beta chains were read from a single sample in a study of blood T cells in healthy people across ages. Via MiXCR, TCRdb re-called the 5' RACE reads, giving one row per CDR3 protein. The table shows around 750,000 distinct CDR3 sequences, with 53% occurring only once. The sample taken for sequencing was blood. Receptors originate from a man aged 80 or over in good health. The CDR3 runs from the conserved cysteine through the conserved F or W. The D gene is left open where the match is weak. Clone size is shown for a subset of rows, as once, few, many or a class of expanded clone.

.,TRBD1,TRBJ2-7,TRBV25-1,CASSESRDRVIRQYF,TGTGCCAGCAGTGAATCCCGGGACAGGGTAATACGGCAGTACTTC
.,.,TRBJ2-1,TRBV24-1,CATSDLAGTPSYNEQFF,TGTGCCACCAGTGATCTCGCCGGGACTCCCTCCTACAATGAGCAGTTCTTC
.,.,TRBJ1-2,TRBV28,CASSLNQGDGYTF,TGTGCCAGCAGCCTCAATCAAGGGGATGGCTACACCTTC
.,TRBD2,TRBJ2-1,TRBV6-1,CASRGGSSGITYNEQFF,TGTGCCAGCAGAGGAGGGAGTAGCGGGATAACCTACAATGAGCAGTTCTTC
.,TRBD2,TRBJ2-7,TRBV12-5,CASGLTSGRGNEQYF,TGTGCTAGTGGTTTGACTAGCGGGAGGGGCAATGAGCAGTACTTC
.,.,TRBJ2-7,TRBV12-3/TRBV12-4,CASSTHGPSSYEQYF,TGTGCCAGCAGTACCCATGGACCGTCATCCTACGAGCAGTACTTC
few,TRBD1,TRBJ1-5,TRBV28,CASRLTGGAGNQPQHF,TGTGCCAGCAGGCTGACAGGGGGCGCCGGCAATCAGCCCCAGCATTTT
.,.,TRBJ2-6,TRBV29-1,CSAYAGANVLTF,TGCAGCGCCTATGCCGGGGCCAACGTCCTGACTTTC
.,.,TRBJ2-2,TRBV7-8,CATRARYTGELFF,TGTGCCACCCGGGCACGATACACCGGGGAGCTGTTTTTT
.,TRBD2,TRBJ2-3,TRBV12-3/TRBV12-4,CASSPLGGWGIDTQYF,TGTGCCAGCAGTCCCCTGGGGGGGTGGGGGATAGATACGCAGTATTTT
few,TRBD1,TRBJ2-1,TRBV18,CASSLRQGRSNEQFF,TGTGCCAGCTCCCTAAGACAGGGACGGTCTAATGAGCAGTTCTTC
.,.,TRBJ1-2,TRBV6-6,CASSHTGLIYGYTF,TGTGCCAGCAGTCACACGGGGCTCATCTATGGCTACACCTTC
.,.,TRBJ2-7,TRBV6-1,CASAPPLGGTYEQYF,TGTGCCAGCGCTCCGCCCTTGGGGGGCACCTACGAGCAGTACTTC
.,TRBD1,TRBJ2-7,TRBV2,CASTQDRVPQYF,TGTGCCAGCACCCAAGACAGGGTTCCCCAGTACTTC
.,TRBD2,TRBJ2-1,TRBV5-1,CASSDPSGSGDEQFF,TGCGCCAGCAGCGACCCTAGCGGGAGTGGGGATGAGCAGTTCTTC
.,TRBD1,TRBJ2-7,TRBV6-4,CASRKRDRDREGEQYF,TGTGCCAGCAGGAAACGCGACCGGGACAGGGAAGGCGAGCAGTACTTC
few,.,TRBJ2-7,TRBV12-3/TRBV12-4,CASSFRGGSYEQYF,TGTGCCAGCAGTTTCCGTGGGGGCTCCTACGAGCAGTACTTC